This is a list of T cell receptor beta chains from one sample in a study of immune evolution from preneoplasia to lung adenocarcinoma. TCRdb's table, derived via immunoSEQ multiplex PCR, lists solely in-frame clones and lacks some. Among about 1,700 clones listed, around 66% were seen once. The specimen sequenced was FFPE minimally invasive lung adenocarcinoma tissue. The receptors were gathered from a person aged 60-80 years with lung adenocarcinoma. Each CDR3 is given with its conserved first and last residue. The D gene is left open where the match is weak. Rows give clone size only sometimes, using once, few, many, or a class for an expanded clone.

j_call: TRBJ1-5; clone_size: NA; d_call: NA; v_call: TRBV28; cdr3_nt: TGTGCCAGCAGCAGCGACCGGCCCCAGCATTTT; cdr3_aa: CASSSDRPQHF
j_call: TRBJ2-2; clone_size: NA; d_call: TRBD1; v_call: TRBV29-1; cdr3_nt: TGCAGCGTAACCGGGACAGGGACCGGGGAGCTGTTTTTT; cdr3_aa: CSVTGTGTGELFF
j_call: TRBJ2-6; clone_size: NA; d_call: TRBD1; v_call: TRBV10-3; cdr3_nt: TGTGCCATCAGTCCCATTACAGGGGGCGGTGGGGCCAACGTCCTGACTTTC; cdr3_aa: CAISPITGGGGANVLTF
j_call: TRBJ2-5; clone_size: NA; d_call: NA; v_call: TRBV11-3; cdr3_nt: TGTGCCAGCAGCTTGGGTCACGGAGAGACCCAGTACTTC; cdr3_aa: CASSLGHGETQYF
j_call: TRBJ2-1; clone_size: NA; d_call: NA; v_call: TRBV5-4; cdr3_nt: TGTGCCAGCAGCTTGGCGGGGAAGTCCTACAATGAGCAGTTCTTC; cdr3_aa: CASSLAGKSYNEQFF
j_call: TRBJ1-6; clone_size: NA; d_call: TRBD1; v_call: TRBV9; cdr3_nt: TGTGCCAGCAGAACCGGACAGGCGGCGGATTCACCCCTCCACTTT; cdr3_aa: CASRTGQAADSPLHF
j_call: TRBJ2-5; clone_size: once; d_call: NA; v_call: TRBV27; cdr3_nt: TGTGCCAGCATCCACAGGGGAGGGGTAGAGACCCAGTACTTC; cdr3_aa: CASIHRGGVETQYF
j_call: TRBJ2-3; clone_size: NA; d_call: NA; v_call: TRBV4-2; cdr3_nt: TGTGCCAGCTCGAGGGGGTACGGCACAGATACGCAGTATTTT; cdr3_aa: CASSRGYGTDTQYF
j_call: TRBJ1-4; clone_size: NA; d_call: NA; v_call: TRBV2; cdr3_nt: TGTGCCAGCAGTGTAGGCCTAAGGGCGTGGGAAAAACTGTTTTTT; cdr3_aa: CASSVGLRAWEKLFF
j_call: TRBJ1-5; clone_size: NA; d_call: TRBD1; v_call: TRBV6-1; cdr3_nt: TGTGCCAGCAGTGACCCCGGGACAGGGAACCACAATCAGCCCCAGCATTTT; cdr3_aa: CASSDPGTGNHNQPQHF
j_call: TRBJ2-1; clone_size: NA; d_call: NA; v_call: TRBV9; cdr3_nt: TGTGCCAGCAGCGTCCACTACTACAATGAGCAGTTCTTC; cdr3_aa: CASSVHYYNEQFF
j_call: TRBJ2-2; clone_size: NA; d_call: NA; v_call: TRBV6-4; cdr3_nt: TGTGCTAGCAGTGACTCGACGGGAACAGGGTCCGGGGAGCTGTTTTTT; cdr3_aa: CASSDSTGTGSGELFF
j_call: TRBJ1-1; clone_size: few; d_call: TRBD1; v_call: TRBV4-1; cdr3_nt: TGCGCCAGCAGCCAAGATCCCCGGACAGGGGGCACTGAAGCTTTCTTT; cdr3_aa: CASSQDPRTGGTEAFF
j_call: TRBJ1-1; clone_size: NA; d_call: TRBD1; v_call: TRBV7-9; cdr3_nt: TGTGCCAGCAGCTTTGCTCGACCAGGGGGGAAGAACACTGAAGCTTTCTTT; cdr3_aa: CASSFARPGGKNTEAFF
j_call: TRBJ1-4; clone_size: NA; d_call: TRBD1; v_call: TRBV28; cdr3_nt: TGTGCCAGCAGTTCCGGACAGGGGGCTTATGAAAAACTGTTTTTT; cdr3_aa: CASSSGQGAYEKLFF
j_call: TRBJ2-7; clone_size: NA; d_call: NA; v_call: TRBV5-1; cdr3_nt: TGCGCCAGCAGCTCGACAGGCTACATCTACGAGCAGTACTTC; cdr3_aa: CASSSTGYIYEQYF
j_call: TRBJ2-7; clone_size: NA; d_call: NA; v_call: TRBV7-9; cdr3_nt: TGTGCCAGCAGCCCCAGGTTGGGGGACGAGCAGTACTTC; cdr3_aa: CASSPRLGDEQYF
j_call: TRBJ1-1; clone_size: few; d_call: TRBD1; v_call: TRBV27; cdr3_nt: TGTGCCAGCAGTCCAGGACAGGGGCCCTTCATGAACACTGAAGCTTTCTTT; cdr3_aa: CASSPGQGPFMNTEAFF
j_call: TRBJ2-3; clone_size: NA; d_call: NA; v_call: TRBV13; cdr3_nt: TGTGCCAGCAATCTAAGACAGGTTGGTTCAGATACGCAGTATTTT; cdr3_aa: CASNLRQVGSDTQYF
j_call: TRBJ1-1; clone_size: once; d_call: NA; v_call: TRBV27; cdr3_nt: TGTGCCAGCCAATTTAACAGGAACACTGAAGCTTTCTTT; cdr3_aa: CASQFNRNTEAFF
j_call: TRBJ1-2; clone_size: once; d_call: TRBD1; v_call: TRBV5-5; cdr3_nt: TGTGCCAGCAGCTTGAACCCCCCCGGGACAGGGGGATCTGGCTACACCTTC; cdr3_aa: CASSLNPPGTGGSGYTF
j_call: TRBJ2-6; clone_size: NA; d_call: NA; v_call: TRBV9; cdr3_nt: TGTGCCAGCAGCGTCCTTGGAGGACTCTCTGGGGCCAACGTCCTGACTTTC; cdr3_aa: CASSVLGGLSGANVLTF
j_call: TRBJ2-2; clone_size: NA; d_call: NA; v_call: TRBV6-5; cdr3_nt: TGTGCCAGCAGCAACCCCCCGCAAACCGGGGAGCTGTTTTTT; cdr3_aa: CASSNPPQTGELFF
j_call: TRBJ1-1; clone_size: NA; d_call: NA; v_call: TRBV5-1; cdr3_nt: TGCGCCAGCAGCTTGGCCGAGGAGGCGGTGAACACCGAAGCTTTCTTT; cdr3_aa: CASSLAEEAVNTEAFF
j_call: TRBJ2-1; clone_size: NA; d_call: TRBD1; v_call: TRBV30; cdr3_nt: TGTGCCTGGAGTACTGACAGGGGAAAGCAGTTCTTC; cdr3_aa: CAWSTDRGKQFF
j_call: TRBJ1-1; clone_size: NA; d_call: NA; v_call: TRBV5-1; cdr3_nt: TGCGCCAGCAGCTTTTCACCGCGACAGCTACGGCCGAACACTGAAGCTTTCTTT; cdr3_aa: CASSFSPRQLRPNTEAFF
j_call: TRBJ2-5; clone_size: NA; d_call: NA; v_call: TRBV12-5; cdr3_nt: TGTGCTAGTGGTTTGGCCCTGGAGACCCAGTACTTC; cdr3_aa: CASGLALETQYF
j_call: TRBJ2-7; clone_size: NA; d_call: NA; v_call: TRBV7-6; cdr3_nt: TGTGCCAGCAGCCCGCCACGGGGCTTGGGGAATTACGAGCAGTACTTC; cdr3_aa: CASSPPRGLGNYEQYF
j_call: TRBJ2-3; clone_size: NA; d_call: NA; v_call: TRBV11-2; cdr3_nt: TGTGCCAGCAGACAGCCTTCTAGCACAGATACGCAGTATTTT; cdr3_aa: CASRQPSSTDTQYF
j_call: TRBJ1-2; clone_size: NA; d_call: NA; v_call: TRBV7-9; cdr3_nt: TGTGCCAGCAGCGACGGAGCCTATGGCTACACCTTC; cdr3_aa: CASSDGAYGYTF
j_call: TRBJ2-2; clone_size: NA; d_call: NA; v_call: TRBV9; cdr3_nt: TGTGCCAGCAGCGTAAGATCAGGGGATGACACCGGGGAGCTGTTTTTT; cdr3_aa: CASSVRSGDDTGELFF
j_call: TRBJ1-5; clone_size: NA; d_call: NA; v_call: TRBV5-1; cdr3_nt: TGCGCCAGCAGCTTGACAGGGAGCAATCAGCCCCAGCATTTT; cdr3_aa: CASSLTGSNQPQHF
j_call: TRBJ1-2; clone_size: NA; d_call: TRBD1; v_call: TRBV7-9; cdr3_nt: TGTGCCAGCAGCCCCTCAGGGGGTCAGGGATATGGCTACACCTTC; cdr3_aa: CASSPSGGQGYGYTF
j_call: TRBJ1-6; clone_size: few; d_call: NA; v_call: TRBV5-1; cdr3_nt: TGCGCCAGCAGAGAAGACAGCACCTACTCGAGTTCACCCCTCCACTTT; cdr3_aa: CASREDSTYSSSPLHF
j_call: TRBJ2-1; clone_size: large; d_call: TRBD1; v_call: TRBV7-3; cdr3_nt: TGTGCCAGCAGCTTAGACCCCGGGACAGGGGTTTCCAATGAGCAGTTCTTC; cdr3_aa: CASSLDPGTGVSNEQFF
j_call: TRBJ1-5; clone_size: NA; d_call: TRBD1; v_call: TRBV27; cdr3_nt: TGTGCCAGCAGTCCAGGACAGGGTCGTCAGCCCCAGCATTTT; cdr3_aa: CASSPGQGRQPQHF
j_call: TRBJ1-2; clone_size: NA; d_call: NA; v_call: TRBV7-2; cdr3_nt: TGTGCCAGCAGCGAGACCAGGGAAGGCTACACCTTC; cdr3_aa: CASSETREGYTF
j_call: TRBJ1-1; clone_size: NA; d_call: NA; v_call: TRBV5-1; cdr3_nt: TGCGCCAGCCGGGAAGTTGGTACTGAAGCTTTCTTT; cdr3_aa: CASREVGTEAFF
j_call: TRBJ2-4; clone_size: NA; d_call: TRBD2; v_call: TRBV9; cdr3_nt: TGTGCCAGCAGCCAGGCAGCGGGGGGGCGCAACATTCAGTACTTC; cdr3_aa: CASSQAAGGRNIQYF
j_call: TRBJ2-2; clone_size: NA; d_call: NA; v_call: TRBV6-5; cdr3_nt: TGTGCCAGCAGGTCGAACACCGGGGAGCTGTTTTTT; cdr3_aa: CASRSNTGELFF
j_call: TRBJ2-7; clone_size: NA; d_call: NA; v_call: TRBV7-2; cdr3_nt: TGTGCCAGCAGCCTCTCCTACGAGCAGTACTTC; cdr3_aa: CASSLSYEQYF